The text below deals with one T cell receptor (beta chain). Time point meaning: cycle 4 day 1 (C4D1), after more than five weeks of nivolumab. All patients relapsed after autologous stem cell transplantation, and brentuximab vedotin exposure varied. Thawed PBMCs were the source of CD4+ T cells, purified by magnetic negative selection. The record originates from a study of PD-1 blockade in classical Hodgkin lymphoma. V lost 1 base and J lost 6, with 13 bases in between. Germline V gene lookup returns CDR1 SGHRS and CDR2 YFSETQ. The CDR3 sequence is 14 residues long. The data were produced by immunoSEQ multiplex PCR, yet TCRdb's version contains in-frame clones alone and is incomplete. The sample contains 25,000 to 35,000 clones, more than 80% of which appear only once.

The chain couples TRBV5-1 to TRBJ1-2, with D perhaps TRBD1 (5 bases). The TCR was taken from a human donor with classical Hodgkin lymphoma. The sample here was CD4+ T cells from blood, taken before the fourth cycle of nivolumab. The CDR3 here is CASSLTSDSHGYTF. In DNA form, the CDR3 reads TGCGCCAGCAGCTTGACGTCCGACAGCCATGGCTACACCTTC. The whole variable domain, filled in from reference TRBV5-1 and TRBJ1-2, reads KAGVTQTPRYLIKTRGQQVTLSCSPISGHRSVSWYQQTPGQGLQFLFEYFSETQRNKGNFPGRFSGRQFSNSRSEMNVSTLELGDSALYLCASSLTSDSHGYTFGSGTRLTVV.